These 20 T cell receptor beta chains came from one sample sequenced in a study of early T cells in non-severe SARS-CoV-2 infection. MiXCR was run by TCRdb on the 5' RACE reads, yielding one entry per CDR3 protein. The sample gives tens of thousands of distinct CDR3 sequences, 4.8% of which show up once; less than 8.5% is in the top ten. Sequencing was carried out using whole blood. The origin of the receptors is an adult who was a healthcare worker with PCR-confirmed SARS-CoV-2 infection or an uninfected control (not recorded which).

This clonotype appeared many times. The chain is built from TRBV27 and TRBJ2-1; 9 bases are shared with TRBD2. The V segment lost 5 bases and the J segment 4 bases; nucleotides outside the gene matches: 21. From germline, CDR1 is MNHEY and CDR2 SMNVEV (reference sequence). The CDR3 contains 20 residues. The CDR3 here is CASSHRLADQVALRYNEQFF. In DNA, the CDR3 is TGTGCCAGCAGTCACCGACTAGCGGACCAGGTGGCCCTACGGTACAATGAGCAGTTCTTC.

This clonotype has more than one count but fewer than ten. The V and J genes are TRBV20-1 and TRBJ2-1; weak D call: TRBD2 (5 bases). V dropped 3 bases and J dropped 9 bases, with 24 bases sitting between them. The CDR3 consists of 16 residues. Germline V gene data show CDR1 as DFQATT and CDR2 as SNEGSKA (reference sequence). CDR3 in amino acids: CSASPPEASYFGEQFF. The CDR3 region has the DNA TGCAGTGCTAGCCCTCCCGAAGCTAGCTACTTCGGTGAGCAGTTCTTC.

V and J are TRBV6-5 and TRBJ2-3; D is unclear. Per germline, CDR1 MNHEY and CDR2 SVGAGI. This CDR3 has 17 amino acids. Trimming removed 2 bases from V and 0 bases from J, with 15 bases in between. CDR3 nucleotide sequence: TGTGCCAGCAGTTACCAGATCCCGGGCGCTAGCACAGATACGCAGTATTTT. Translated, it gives CASSYQIPGASTDTQYF.

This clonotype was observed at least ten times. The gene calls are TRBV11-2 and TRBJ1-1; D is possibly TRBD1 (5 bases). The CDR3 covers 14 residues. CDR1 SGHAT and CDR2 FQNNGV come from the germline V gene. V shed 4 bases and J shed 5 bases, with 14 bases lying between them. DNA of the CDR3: TGTGCCAGCAGCTGGGGGTTCCGTGGGACTGAAGCTTTCTTT. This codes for CASSWGFRGTEAFF.

Here the CDR3 DNA reads TGTGCCAGCAGTTTGAATGGAGGCACTGAAGCTTTCTTT. Its translation is CASSLNGGTEAFF. This chain links TRBV27 with TRBJ1-1; no clear D. This CDR3 has 13 residues. Looked up from germline, CDR1 is MNHEY and CDR2 is SMNVEV (reference sequence). V lost 3 bases, J lost 4 bases, and 9 bases lay in between.

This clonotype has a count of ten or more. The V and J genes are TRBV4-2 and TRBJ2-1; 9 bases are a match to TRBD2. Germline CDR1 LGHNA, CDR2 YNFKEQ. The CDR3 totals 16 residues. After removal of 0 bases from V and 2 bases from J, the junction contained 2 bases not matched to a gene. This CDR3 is CASSQDPSGAYNEQFF. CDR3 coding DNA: TGTGCCAGCAGCCAAGACCCTAGCGGGGCCTACAATGAGCAGTTCTTC.

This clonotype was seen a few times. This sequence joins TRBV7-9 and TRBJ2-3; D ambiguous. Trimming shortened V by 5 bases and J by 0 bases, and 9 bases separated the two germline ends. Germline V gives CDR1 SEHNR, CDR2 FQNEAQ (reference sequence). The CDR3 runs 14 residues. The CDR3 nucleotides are TGTGCCAGCAGCCTCCGGACGAGCACAGATACGCAGTATTTT. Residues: CASSLRTSTDTQYF.

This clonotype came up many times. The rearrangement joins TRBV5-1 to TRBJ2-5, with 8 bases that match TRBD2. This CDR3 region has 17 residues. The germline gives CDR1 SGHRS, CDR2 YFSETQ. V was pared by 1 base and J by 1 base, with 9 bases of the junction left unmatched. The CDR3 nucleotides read TGCGCCAGCAGCTTGTTTCCTAGCGGGCAATCCCAAGAGACCCAGTACTTC. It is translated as CASSLFPSGQSQETQYF.

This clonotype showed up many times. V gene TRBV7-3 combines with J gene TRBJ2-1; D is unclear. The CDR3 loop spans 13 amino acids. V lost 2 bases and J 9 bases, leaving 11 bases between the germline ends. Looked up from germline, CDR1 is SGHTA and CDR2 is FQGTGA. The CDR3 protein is CASSLRLDGEQFF. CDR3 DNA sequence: TGTGCCAGCAGCTTACGTCTGGACGGTGAGCAGTTCTTC. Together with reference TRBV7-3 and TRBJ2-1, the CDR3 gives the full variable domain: GAGVSQTPSNKVTEKGKYVELRCDPISGHTALYWYRQSLGQGPEFLIYFQGTGAADDSGLPNDRFFAVRPEGSVSTLKIQRTERGDSAVYLCASSLRLDGEQFFGPGTRLTVL.

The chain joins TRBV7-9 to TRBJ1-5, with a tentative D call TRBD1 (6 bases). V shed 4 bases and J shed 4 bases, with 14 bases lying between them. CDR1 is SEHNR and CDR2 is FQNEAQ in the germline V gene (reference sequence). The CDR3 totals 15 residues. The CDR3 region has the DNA TGTGCCAGCAGCTCCCTCACAGGGAAGAATCAGCCCCAGCATTTT. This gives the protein CASSSLTGKNQPQHF.

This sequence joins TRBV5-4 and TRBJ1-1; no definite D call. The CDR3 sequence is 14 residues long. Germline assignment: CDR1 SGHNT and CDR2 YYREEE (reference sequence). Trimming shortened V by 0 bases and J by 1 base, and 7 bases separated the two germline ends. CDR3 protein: CASSLAPENTEAFF. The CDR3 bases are TGTGCCAGCAGCTTGGCCCCGGAGAACACTGAAGCTTTCTTT.

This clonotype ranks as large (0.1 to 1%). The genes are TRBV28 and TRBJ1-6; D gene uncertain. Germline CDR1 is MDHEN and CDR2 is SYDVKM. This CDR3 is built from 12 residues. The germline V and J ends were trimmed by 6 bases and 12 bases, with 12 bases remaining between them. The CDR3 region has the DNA TGTGCCAGCAGGCGGGCCCCGAAACCCCTCCACTTT. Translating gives CASRRAPKPLHF.

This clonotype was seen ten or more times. The CDR3 DNA reads TGTGCCAGCAGCTTATGGGCGCCCAATCAGCCCCAGCATTTT. Translated, it gives CASSLWAPNQPQHF. The rearrangement links TRBV5-6 to TRBJ1-5; D gene ambiguous. V lost 2 bases and J 3 bases, leaving 9 bases between the germline ends. Germline V gene data show CDR1 as SGHDT and CDR2 as YYEEEE. This CDR3 comprises 14 residues.

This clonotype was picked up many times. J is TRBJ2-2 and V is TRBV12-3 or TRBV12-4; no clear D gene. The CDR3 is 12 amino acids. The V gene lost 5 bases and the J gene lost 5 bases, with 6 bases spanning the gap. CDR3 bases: TGTGCCAGCAGTCCCTCTACCGGGGAGCTGTTTTTT. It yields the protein CASSPSTGELFF.

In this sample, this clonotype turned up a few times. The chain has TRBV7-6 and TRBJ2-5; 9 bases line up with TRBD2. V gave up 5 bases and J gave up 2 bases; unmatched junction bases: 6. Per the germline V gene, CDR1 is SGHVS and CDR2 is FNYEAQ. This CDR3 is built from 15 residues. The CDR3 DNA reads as TGTGCCAGCAGCGACCAGCGGGGGGCTCAAGAGACCCAGTACTTC. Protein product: CASSDQRGAQETQYF.

CDR3 amino acids: CASSLKVQGSYNSPLHF. The CDR3 bases are TGTGCCAGCAGCTTAAAGGTCCAGGGCTCCTATAATTCACCCCTCCACTTT. This chain uses TRBV7-9 with TRBJ1-6; possible D gene TRBD1, 5 bases. The V end lost 2 bases, the J end lost 0 bases, and 11 bases lay between the germline ends. Germline V gives CDR1 SEHNR, CDR2 FQNEAQ (reference sequence). CDR3 length: 17 amino acids.

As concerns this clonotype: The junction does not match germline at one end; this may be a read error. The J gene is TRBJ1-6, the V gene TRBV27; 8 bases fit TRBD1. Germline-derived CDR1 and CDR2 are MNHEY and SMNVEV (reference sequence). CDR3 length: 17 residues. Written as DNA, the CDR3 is TGTGCCAGCAGTCAAACCTCAGGGGGCGCTGGGAATTCACCCCCCCACTTT. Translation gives CASSQTSGGAGNSPPHF.

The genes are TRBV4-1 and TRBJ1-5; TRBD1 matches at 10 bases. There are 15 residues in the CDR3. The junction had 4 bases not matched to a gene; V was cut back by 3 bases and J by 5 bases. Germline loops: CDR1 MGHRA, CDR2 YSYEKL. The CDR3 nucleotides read TGCGCCAGCAGCCACCAGGACAGGGGGGATCAGCCCCAGCATTTT. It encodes CASSHQDRGDQPQHF.

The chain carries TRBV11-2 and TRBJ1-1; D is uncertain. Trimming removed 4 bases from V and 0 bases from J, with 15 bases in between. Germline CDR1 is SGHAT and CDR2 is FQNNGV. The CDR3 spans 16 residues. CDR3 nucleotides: TGTGCCAGCAGCTCCCGGACCGCGAGCATGAACACTGAAGCTTTCTTT. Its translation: CASSSRTASMNTEAFF.

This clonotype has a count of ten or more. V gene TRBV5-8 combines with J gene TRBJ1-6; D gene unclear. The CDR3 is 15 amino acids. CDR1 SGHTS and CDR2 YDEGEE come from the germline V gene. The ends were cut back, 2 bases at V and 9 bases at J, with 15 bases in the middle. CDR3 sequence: CASSLGLSAGSPLHF. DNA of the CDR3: TGTGCCAGCAGCTTAGGGCTGTCAGCGGGTTCACCCCTCCACTTT.